These 31 T cell receptor beta chains share one sample of origin, sequenced in a study of naive and memory T cell subsets (dated by TCRdb to about 2017). A robust, sensitive protocol for the amplification, sequencing and analysis of TCRs was described in the study, in which 3' ligation of a UMI-containing oligonucleotide to TCR cDNA was used. Library method: 5' RACE. Sequencing was carried out with an Illumina MiSeq. The ligated cDNA was amplified in four rounds of PCR with nested alpha and beta constant region primers together with the SP2 primer. The public reads were quality trimmed at Q25 with fastp and then assembled into clones with MiXCR by TCRdb, keeping productive beta chains. Rows matching on CDR3 protein sequence are summarized as one entry with the most common DNA and genes. The sample table records approximately 30,000 distinct CDR3 sequences; over 15% of these occur just once. The top ten clonotypes cover 2% to 3% of the sample.

These TCRs come from a female donor in good health.

This clonotype was counted at least ten times. The chain recombines TRBV20-1 with TRBJ1-1, with TRBD1 as a possible D gene (6 bases). The germline V gene encodes CDR1 DFQATT and CDR2 SNEGSKA (reference sequence). The CDR3 contains 12 residues. The V end was cut by 0 bases, the J end by 10 bases, with 12 bases between. CDR3 amino acids: CSARDDRTRAFF. The CDR3 DNA sequence: TGCAGTGCTAGAGATGACAGGACGAGAGCTTTCTTT.

This clonotype has only a few counts. The CDR3: CSASDRGRRANTGELFF. DNA for the CDR3: TGCAGTGCTAGCGACAGGGGGCGTCGAGCGAACACCGGGGAGCTGTTTTTT. This rearrangement joins TRBV20-1 to TRBJ2-2, with 10 bases lining up with TRBD1. This CDR3 is 17 amino acids long. V lost 3 bases and J lost 0; bases outside the gene matches: 7. CDR1 DFQATT and CDR2 SNEGSKA come from the germline V gene (reference sequence).

J is TRBJ1-5 and V is TRBV7-2, with TRBD1 as a possible D gene (6 bases). Trimming stripped 5 bases from V and 1 base from J, with 12 bases between. Germline V lookup: CDR1 SGHTA, CDR2 FQGNSA. The CDR3 has 15 amino acids. The CDR3 bases are TGTGCCAGCAGCCAACAGGGTACGAGCAATCAGCCCCAGCATTTT. Its translation: CASSQQGTSNQPQHF.

By sample fraction, this clonotype is medium-sized. V and J are TRBV29-1 and TRBJ2-2; TRBD1 or TRBD2 may be the D gene (6 bases each). This CDR3 has 15 amino acids. Germline CDR1 and CDR2: SQVTM and ANQGSEA. The V gene lost 1 base and the J gene lost 2 bases, with 11 bases spanning the gap. CDR3 DNA: TGCAGCGTTGAAGGGGGGGCGCAAAACACCGGGGAGCTGTTTTTT. Amino acids: CSVEGGAQNTGELFF.

This clonotype was observed at least ten times. V gene TRBV20-1 combines with J gene TRBJ2-5; D is ambiguous. From germline, CDR1 is DFQATT and CDR2 SNEGSKA (reference sequence). V lost 3 bases, J lost 2 bases, and 10 bases lay in between. The CDR3 contains 13 residues. The DNA for the CDR3 is TGCAGTGCTAGTTTGGTACAACAAGAGACCCAGTACTTC. Protein sequence: CSASLVQQETQYF.

This clonotype occurred a few times. The rearrangement links TRBV27 to TRBJ1-5; unclear D gene. The CDR3 totals 14 residues. Per the germline V gene, CDR1 is MNHEY and CDR2 is SMNVEV (reference sequence). Trimming pared 3 bases from V and 3 bases from J, leaving 9 bases between. CDR3 in amino acids: CASSLIGNNQPQHF. CDR3 in DNA: TGTGCCAGCAGTTTGATCGGAAACAATCAGCCCCAGCATTTT.

This clonotype was recorded at least ten times. The chain couples TRBV6-5 to TRBJ2-7; 7 nucleotides match TRBD1. Per germline, CDR1 MNHEY and CDR2 SVGAGI. The length of the CDR3 is 13 residues. V shed 6 bases, J shed 2 bases, and the junction held 4 bases outside the gene matches. The CDR3 region has the DNA TGTGCCAGCAGGCCCGGGACAGCCTACGAGCAGTACTTC. Translated, it gives CASRPGTAYEQYF.

This clonotype was counted ten times or more. The CDR3 spells CSARETGVMNTEAFF. CDR3 sequence (DNA): TGCAGTGCTAGAGAGACAGGGGTTATGAACACTGAAGCTTTCTTT. J is TRBJ1-1 and V is TRBV20-1, with TRBD1 identical over 8 bases. Germline V gene data show CDR1 as DFQATT and CDR2 as SNEGSKA (reference sequence). This CDR3 spans 15 amino acids. After removal of 0 bases from V and 0 bases from J, the junction contained 3 bases not matched to a gene.

This clonotype showed up many times. V is TRBV6-5 and J is TRBJ1-2, with TRBD1 as a possible D gene (6 bases). V lost 3 bases, J lost 6 bases, and 17 bases lay in between. From germline, CDR1 is MNHEY and CDR2 SVGAGI. The CDR3 length is 15 residues. The CDR3 DNA reads TGTGCCAGCAGTTATCGGCGGGACGGGGGGCATGGCTACACCTTC. Protein sequence: CASSYRRDGGHGYTF.

This clonotype was seen ten or more times. The V and J genes are TRBV29-1 and TRBJ1-1; D gene ambiguous. CDR3 length equals 12 residues. Trimming cost V 7 bases and J 0 bases, with 9 bases left between them. Germline assignment: CDR1 SQVTM and CDR2 ANQGSEA. The CDR3 nucleotides read TGCAGCGCCTATTGGGTGAACACTGAAGCTTTCTTT. Protein: CSAYWVNTEAFF.

V and J are TRBV6-6 and TRBJ2-1, with D possibly TRBD2 on 6 matching bases. Germline-derived CDR1 and CDR2 are MNHNY and SVGAGI (reference sequence). Trimming left V 6 bases short and J 4 bases short, with 10 bases between. The CDR3 spans 13 residues. The CDR3 spells CASRPGLYNEQFF. In DNA form, the CDR3 reads TGTGCCAGCAGACCGGGACTTTACAATGAGCAGTTCTTC.

This clonotype was observed at least ten times. This sequence joins TRBV6-6 and TRBJ1-5; D uncertain. V lost 7 bases, J lost 1 base, and 11 bases lay in between. Germline CDR1 reads MNHNY; CDR2 reads SVGAGI (reference sequence). The CDR3 totals 14 residues. The CDR3 region has the DNA TGTGCCAGCAATGATCGGGGAAGCAATCAGCCCCAGCATTTT. Translation gives CASNDRGSNQPQHF.

This clonotype was recorded at least ten times. This chain connects TRBV20-1 to TRBJ1-4, with TRBD1 identical over 9 bases. Looked up from germline, CDR1 is DFQATT and CDR2 is SNEGSKA (reference sequence). Germline trimming cut 1 base from V and 8 bases from J; bases unmatched to any gene: 8. This CDR3 is built from 15 residues. This chain's CDR3 is CSARGPGQGGEKLFF. The CDR3 nucleotides read TGCAGTGCTAGAGGTCCGGGACAGGGAGGAGAAAAACTGTTTTTT.

The genes are TRBV5-4 and TRBJ2-3; the match to TRBD2 covers 12 bases. V trimming: 3 bases; J trimming: 4 bases; junction bases outside the gene matches: 3. Germline CDR1 SGHNT, CDR2 YYREEE (reference sequence). The CDR3 covers 15 residues. The DNA of the CDR3 is TGTGCCAGCAGCTCCGGACTAGCGGGGTCAGATACGCAGTATTTT. Translation gives CASSSGLAGSDTQYF.

This clonotype was found a few times. V usage is TRBV7-3 and J usage is TRBJ2-3; D is possibly TRBD1 or TRBD2 (6 bases each). Trimming took off 3 bases at V and 3 bases at J, with 16 bases between the two ends. This CDR3 is 16 amino acids long. Per the germline V gene, CDR1 is SGHTA and CDR2 is FQGTGA. In DNA, the CDR3 is TGTGCCAGCAGCTTGGGGGCAGGCGGAGGGACAGATACGCAGTATTTT. This codes for CASSLGAGGGTDTQYF.

This clonotype was seen just once. V is TRBV10-2 and J is TRBJ2-5, with unresolved D. CDR3 size: 15 residues. CDR1 and CDR2 from the germline V gene are WSHSY and SAAADI. Between the trimmed V and J ends, which lost 0 bases and 4 bases, there was a span of 12 bases. CDR3 sequence reads: CASSESNVRRETQYF. DNA for the CDR3: TGCGCCAGCAGTGAGTCGAATGTACGCAGAGAGACCCAGTACTTC.

The chain combines TRBV7-3 with TRBJ2-3, with a possible D match to TRBD2 (6 bases). Germline V gene data show CDR1 as SGHTA and CDR2 as FQGTGA. The CDR3 consists of 13 residues. V lost 4 bases to trimming and J lost 5 bases, with 10 bases between them. CDR3 sequence (DNA): TGTGCCAGCAGCTCAAGGAGGGGAGATACGCAGTATTTT. Residues: CASSSRRGDTQYF.

The chain links TRBV20-1 to TRBJ1-1; 8 bases fit TRBD1. The CDR3 spans 17 residues. CDR1 is DFQATT, CDR2 SNEGSKA, per germline (reference sequence). The junction had 16 bases not matched to a gene; V was cut back by 3 bases and J by 4 bases. DNA for the CDR3: TGCAGTGCTAGTCTACGACCCAAGGACAGGGCGGGCACTGAAGCTTTCTTT. This sequence encodes CSASLRPKDRAGTEAFF.

This clonotype showed up just a few times. J is TRBJ2-3 and V is TRBV29-1; D is tentatively TRBD1 or TRBD2 (5 bases each). Germline assignment: CDR1 SQVTM and CDR2 ANQGSEA. V was clipped by 5 bases and J by 4 bases, with 16 bases between them. CDR3 length equals 14 residues. CDR3 DNA sequence: TGCAGCGTTCGAGGAGAGAGGGACGCAGATACGCAGTATTTT. Encoded protein: CSVRGERDADTQYF.

In its sample, this clonotype was seen many times. This chain connects TRBV3-1 to TRBJ2-6; TRBD2 might be the D (6 bases). The V end was cut by 2 bases, the J end by 0 bases, with 8 bases between. Germline V gene data show CDR1 as LGHDT and CDR2 as YNNKEL (reference sequence). This CDR3 has 16 amino acids. The chain's CDR3 is CASSQQAGSGANVLTF. For the CDR3, the DNA is TGTGCCAGCAGCCAACAAGCGGGCTCTGGGGCCAACGTCCTGACTTTC.

The rearrangement links TRBV6-5 to TRBJ2-7, with a weak D call TRBD1 (6 bases). Germline V gene sequence: CDR1 MNHEY, CDR2 SVGAGI. Trimming stripped 2 bases from V and 0 bases from J, with 14 bases between. This CDR3 is built from 16 residues. The CDR3 nucleotides read TGTGCCAGCAGTTACGCGTGGACAGCCAGCTCCTACGAGCAGTACTTC. Translation gives CASSYAWTASSYEQYF.

This clonotype has only a few counts. The J gene is TRBJ1-4, the V gene TRBV6-5; D ambiguous. This CDR3 comprises 14 residues. Germline lookup yields CDR1 MNHEY and CDR2 SVGAGI. Trimming cost V 6 bases and J 7 bases, with 15 bases left between them. CDR3 nucleotide sequence: TGTGCCAGCAGGACCAGTCGAGGGTTTGAAAAACTGTTTTTT. Translation gives CASRTSRGFEKLFF.

This clonotype was picked up a small number of times. The chain recombines TRBV5-1 with TRBJ2-7; 12 bases are a match to TRBD2. The J segment lost 5 bases and the V segment lost 2 bases, leaving 2 bases of the junction unmatched. Germline V gene data show CDR1 as SGHRS and CDR2 as YFSETQ. CDR3 size: 14 residues. This CDR3 reads CASSFGLAGNEQYF. The CDR3 region has the DNA TGCGCCAGCAGCTTCGGACTAGCGGGGAACGAGCAGTACTTC.

The CDR3 DNA follows: TGTGCCAGCAGTTATGGTGGTTCCTACAATGAGCAGTTCTTC. Its translation is CASSYGGSYNEQFF. V is TRBV6-5 and J is TRBJ2-1, with no clear D. CDR3 length equals 14 residues. Per the germline V gene, CDR1 is MNHEY and CDR2 is SVGAGI. V gave up 3 bases and J gave up 1 base, with 7 bases separating them.

The chain links TRBV12-3 or TRBV12-4 to TRBJ2-6; 7 nucleotides align to TRBD1. Losses at the gene ends were 5 bases for V and 0 bases for J; bases not matched to a gene: 7. The CDR3 totals 17 residues. This chain's CDR3 is CASSRKGQHSGANVLTF. The CDR3 DNA sequence: TGTGCCAGCAGTCGAAAGGGACAGCACTCTGGGGCCAACGTCCTGACTTTC.

This clonotype showed up many times. The chain uses TRBV20-1 and TRBJ2-5, with 7 bases aligning to TRBD2. Losses at the gene ends were 4 bases for V and 2 bases for J; bases not matched to a gene: 4. The CDR3 runs to 13 residues. Germline V CDR1 and CDR2: DFQATT, SNEGSKA (reference sequence). CDR3 sequence: CSANRGGQETQYF. CDR3 nucleotides: TGCAGTGCTAATCGCGGGGGACAAGAGACCCAGTACTTC.

The V gene is TRBV6-2 or TRBV6-3, the J gene TRBJ1-1; D gene unclear. The CDR3 spans 12 residues. V was shortened by 7 bases and J by 3 bases, with 9 bases between the two germline ends. Germline CDR1 is MNHEY and CDR2 is SVGEGT. CDR3 in amino acids: CASTPLYTEAFF. CDR3 DNA sequence: TGTGCCAGCACCCCTCTCTACACTGAAGCTTTCTTT.

This chain joins TRBV6-5 and TRBJ1-3, with D unclear. Trimming took 0 bases from V and 0 from J, leaving 18 bases between them. The CDR3 consists of 19 residues. CDR1 and CDR2 (germline): MNHEY, SVGAGI. The CDR3 coding sequence is TGTGCCAGCAGTTACTCATTCACAGCACTGAGAGACTCTGGAAACACCATATATTTT. Its translation: CASSYSFTALRDSGNTIYF.

This clonotype was recorded at least ten times. The rearrangement links TRBV12-3 or TRBV12-4 to TRBJ1-3; TRBD1 matches at 7 bases. The CDR3 is 12 residues long. Unmatched junction bases numbered 0, after V lost 8 bases and J lost 2 bases. Written as DNA, the CDR3 is TGTGCCAGCGACAGGGCTGGAAACACCATATATTTT. Its translation is CASDRAGNTIYF.

This clonotype was counted at least ten times. The chain is built from TRBV6-5 and TRBJ2-1; D could derive from TRBD1 or TRBD2 (5 bases each). In germline, CDR1 is MNHEY, CDR2 SVGAGI. The CDR3 totals 13 residues. Trimming removed 2 bases from V and 8 bases from J, with 10 bases in between. The DNA for the CDR3 is TGTGCCAGCAGTTACGGGTTGGGGGATGAGCAGTTCTTC. Its protein is CASSYGLGDEQFF.

The J gene is TRBJ1-5, the V gene TRBV18; the D is unclear. Germline V gene lookup returns CDR1 KGHSH and CDR2 LQKENI. V shed 6 bases and J shed 2 bases, with 20 bases lying between them. This CDR3 spans 17 amino acids. For the CDR3, the DNA is TGTGCCAGCTCCCAAGTGACCGTGCACCGCGGCAATCAGCCCCAGCATTTT. Its protein product is CASSQVTVHRGNQPQHF.